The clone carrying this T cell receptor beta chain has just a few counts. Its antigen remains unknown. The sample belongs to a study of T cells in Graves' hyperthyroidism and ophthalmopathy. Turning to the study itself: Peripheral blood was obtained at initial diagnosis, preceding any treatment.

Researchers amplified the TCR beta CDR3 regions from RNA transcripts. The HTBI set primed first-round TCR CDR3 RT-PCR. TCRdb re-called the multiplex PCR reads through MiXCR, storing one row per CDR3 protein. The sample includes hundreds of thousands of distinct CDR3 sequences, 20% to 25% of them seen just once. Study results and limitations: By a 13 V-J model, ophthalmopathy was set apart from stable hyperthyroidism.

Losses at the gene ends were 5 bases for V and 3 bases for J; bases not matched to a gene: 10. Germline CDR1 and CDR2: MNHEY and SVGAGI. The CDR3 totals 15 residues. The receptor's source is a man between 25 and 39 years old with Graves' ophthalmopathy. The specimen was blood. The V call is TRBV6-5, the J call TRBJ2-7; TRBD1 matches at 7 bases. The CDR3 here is CASSPPRTGVYEQYF. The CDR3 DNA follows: TGTGCCAGCAGTCCTCCCCGGACAGGTGTCTACGAGCAGTACTTC.